Below, one T cell receptor (beta chain) is given with its context. The antigen remains unidentified. This sample is drawn from a study of T cells in localized non-small cell lung cancer. Study outcomes and limitations: There were a median around 53 of the top 100 tumor clones appearing in adjacent lung. The study found T cell clonality highest in uninvolved adjacent lung, above tumor. Longer overall survival was seen with higher T cell density measured in blood.

This CDR3 comprises 16 residues. After removal of 10 bases from V and 7 bases from J, the junction contained 16 bases not matched to a gene. CDR1 and CDR2 from the germline V gene are SEHNR and FQNEAQ (reference sequence). Here immunoSEQ multiplex PCR was the method, and the copy in TCRdb shows in-frame clones only, minus some. There are some 26,000 clones in the sample; about 87% occur only once, and 2.5% to 3% lies in the top ten. The material was peripheral blood, obtained before any cancer treatment. The rearrangement links TRBV7-9 to TRBJ2-2; 9 bases line up with TRBD1. The TCR was taken from a woman aged 18 to 49 with stage I lung adenocarcinoma. As DNA, the CDR3 is TGTGCCACCCCATCAGTTCACAGGGGGCCTTACGGGGAGCTGTTTTTT. Translated, it gives CATPSVHRGPYGELFF.